Listed here are 18 T cell receptor beta chains from one sample, sequenced in a study of control samples from healthy donors and cancer patients. The repertoire was sequenced with immunoSEQ multiplex PCR; TCRdb's copy has only in-frame clones and lacks some. The repertoire consists of under 450,000 clones, with about nine tenths occurring once and the leading ten covering 6% to 7%. The sample was PBMCs. The receptors come from a man aged 40-49 years with head and neck cancer.

Worth noting for this clone: The same CDR3 can be traced to other DNA sequences in this sample. The genes are TRBV12-5 and TRBJ2-7, with D perhaps matching TRBD1 or TRBD2 (5 bases each). V was cut by 6 bases and J by 3 bases, with 12 bases left in between. This CDR3 region has 13 residues. Germline values: CDR1 LGHNT, CDR2 FRNRAP. The CDR3 nucleotides read TGTGCTAGTGGGCCCGGGACCGGCTACGAGCAGTACTTC. It encodes CASGPGTGYEQYF.

This clone has more than one count but fewer than ten. The chain joins TRBV7-8 to TRBJ1-1, with a possible D match to TRBD1 (5 bases). Germline CDR1 reads SGHVS; CDR2 reads FQNEAQ. Trimming took off 4 bases at V and 4 bases at J, with 10 bases between the two ends. The CDR3 extends over 13 amino acids. CDR3 nucleotides: TGTGCCAGCAGCTCCCAGGGAGGCACTGAAGCTTTCTTT. It encodes CASSSQGGTEAFF.

This clone was observed a few times. V is TRBV7-3 and J is TRBJ1-1; no clear D gene. Germline V gene lookup returns CDR1 SGHTA and CDR2 FQGTGA. This CDR3 has 13 residues. V lost 2 bases and J 3 bases, leaving 7 bases between the germline ends. Written as DNA, the CDR3 is TGTGCCAGCAGCTTATTTCGGGACACTGAAGCTTTCTTT. This gives the protein CASSLFRDTEAFF.

This rearrangement joins TRBV28 to TRBJ2-5, with D possibly matching TRBD2 (6 bases). CDR3 size: 12 residues. The V gene's germline CDR1 is MDHEN and CDR2 SYDVKM. Trimming removed 6 bases from V and 5 bases from J, with 10 bases in between. The CDR3 is CASRAGSETQYF. The DNA of the CDR3 is TGTGCCAGCAGGGCGGGGTCGGAGACCCAGTACTTC.

To note about this clone: Other DNA sequences of this sample code for an identical CDR3. The rearrangement joins TRBV9 to TRBJ1-1; D remains ambiguous. The CDR3 is 13 amino acids. With 1 base removed from V and 1 base from J, the gap between germline ends came to 5 bases. In germline, CDR1 is SGDLS, CDR2 YYNGEE. CDR3 amino acids: CASSVTGNTEAFF. The CDR3 region has the DNA TGTGCCAGCAGCGTAACCGGGAACACTGAAGCTTTCTTT.

This clone was observed a few times. The chain recombines TRBV19 with TRBJ1-2, with 10 bases matching TRBD1. Germline assignment: CDR1 LNHDA and CDR2 SQIVND (reference sequence). The V gene end was trimmed by 5 bases and the J gene end by 7 bases; junction bases not matched to a gene: 7. The length of the CDR3 is 14 residues. The CDR3 loop reads CASSFGQGDRGYTF. The DNA of the CDR3 is TGTGCCAGTAGTTTCGGACAGGGGGATCGTGGCTACACCTTC.

The V gene is TRBV27, the J gene TRBJ2-2, with TRBD2 matching over 14 bases. The trim removed 0 bases at V and 5 bases at J, leaving 2 bases unmatched. This CDR3 is built from 17 residues. CDR1 and CDR2 (germline): MNHEY, SMNVEV (reference sequence). CDR3 bases: TGTGCCAGCAGTTTATCGCGACTAGCGGGAGGGACCGGGGAGCTGTTTTTT. Translation gives CASSLSRLAGGTGELFF.

Worth noting for this clone: The sample has other DNA sequences that encode this CDR3 too. The chain carries TRBV12-3 or TRBV12-4 and TRBJ2-1, with D possibly TRBD1 on 5 matching bases. Trimming removed 1 base at V and 7 bases at J, with 5 bases between. CDR3 length: 12 amino acids. The CDR3 nucleotides read TGTGCCAGCAGTTTAGGACAGAATGAGCAGTTCTTC. Protein: CASSLGQNEQFF.

J is TRBJ2-5 and V is TRBV9, with TRBD1 identical over 8 bases. The CDR3 is 14 amino acids. V lost 2 bases to trimming and J lost 1 base; unmatched junction nucleotides: 1. The germline gives CDR1 SGDLS, CDR2 YYNGEE. The CDR3 nucleotides read TGTGCCAGCAGCGTGCAGGGGGCCCAAGAGACCCAGTACTTC. This gives the protein CASSVQGAQETQYF.

The gene calls are TRBV7-2 and TRBJ1-1; maybe TRBD1 (5 bases). The CDR3 sequence is 15 residues long. Germline-derived CDR1 and CDR2 are SGHTA and FQGNSA. V shed 1 base and J shed 5 bases, with 14 bases lying between them. CDR3 protein: CASSLVGGVRTEAFF. The DNA of the CDR3 is TGTGCCAGCAGCTTAGTAGGAGGGGTAAGGACTGAAGCTTTCTTT.

The V and J genes are TRBV13 and TRBJ2-7; 14 bases map to TRBD2. CDR1 and CDR2 from the germline V gene are PRHDT and FYEKMQ (reference sequence). V shed 3 bases and J 2 bases; nucleotides not matched to a gene: 15. The CDR3 consists of 20 residues. For the CDR3, the DNA is TGTGCCAGCAGCTTCGCCTTGGGACTAGCGGGAGACTATAGCACCTACGAGCAGTACTTC. Residues: CASSFALGLAGDYSTYEQYF.

The chain carries TRBV9 and TRBJ2-4; 12 nucleotides agree with TRBD2. V was clipped by 3 bases and J by 1 base; unmatched bases: 2. Germline CDR1 reads SGDLS; CDR2 reads YYNGEE. This CDR3 is built from 16 residues. The CDR3 DNA reads as TGTGCCAGCAGCGCGCTAGCGGGGGGGGCCAAAAACATTCAGTACTTC. It codes for CASSALAGGAKNIQYF.

The chain is built from TRBV9 and TRBJ1-5, with 8 bases aligning to TRBD1. The CDR3 has 15 amino acids. The J segment lost 4 bases and the V segment lost 5 bases, leaving 8 bases of the junction unmatched. The germline V gene has CDR1 SGDLS and CDR2 YYNGEE. The CDR3, as DNA: TGTGCCAGCAGTCAGGGGGCGGCTTTAAATCAGCCCCAGCATTTT. Its translation is CASSQGAALNQPQHF. Full variable domain (outside the CDR3, taken from reference TRBV9 and TRBJ1-5): DSGVTQTPKHLITATGQRVTLRCSPRSGDLSVYWYQQSLDQGLQFLIQYYNGEERAKGNILERFSAQQFPDLHSELNLSSLELGDSALYFCASSQGAALNQPQHFGDGTRLSIL.

This chain connects TRBV3-1 (or the pseudogene TRBV3-2) to TRBJ2-5, with D perhaps matching TRBD1 (6 bases). The CDR3 has 14 residues. CDR1 LGHDT and CDR2 YNNKEL come from the germline V gene (reference sequence). Trimming pared 7 bases from V and 4 bases from J, leaving 16 bases between. The CDR3 region has the DNA TGTGCCAGCACCGGGACACCATGGGGAGAGACCCAGTACTTC. This translates into CASTGTPWGETQYF.

The chain uses TRBV5-1 and TRBJ2-1, with D perhaps matching TRBD2 (6 bases). The germline CDR1 and CDR2 sequences are SGHRS and YFSETQ. The CDR3 has 16 residues. V lost 4 bases to trimming and J lost 3 bases, with 17 bases between them. This chain's CDR3 is CASSLHRDSVYNEQFF. The CDR3 region has the DNA TGCGCCAGCAGCCTTCACCGGGACTCTGTCTACAATGAGCAGTTCTTC.

Many counts were recorded for this clone. The V gene is TRBV7-2, the J gene TRBJ1-5; D is unclear. There are 13 residues in the CDR3. V shed 5 bases and J shed 1 base, with 6 bases lying between them. CDR1 is SGHTA, CDR2 FQGNSA, per germline. The CDR3 DNA reads as TGTGCCAGCAGCACGAGGAGCAATCAGCCCCAGCATTTT. Amino acids: CASSTRSNQPQHF. Filled out from reference TRBV7-2 and TRBJ1-5, the complete variable domain reads GAGVSQSPSNKVTEKGKDVELRCDPISGHTALYWYRQSLGQGLEFLIYFQGNSAPDKSGLPSDRFSAERTGGSVSTLTIQRTQQEDSAVYLCASSTRSNQPQHFGDGTRLSIL.

The chain has TRBV6-5 and TRBJ2-5; no clear D. Germline assignment: CDR1 MNHEY and CDR2 SVGAGI. The CDR3 consists of 12 residues. Trimming shortened V by 6 bases and J by 5 bases, and 10 bases separated the two germline ends. The CDR3 nucleotides are TGTGCCAGCAGCCGAGATGGGGAGACCCAGTACTTC. This sequence encodes CASSRDGETQYF.

This clone was picked up one time. The J gene is TRBJ2-3, the V gene TRBV7-9; D might be TRBD1 (5 bases). CDR3 length: 15 amino acids. Germline-derived CDR1 and CDR2 are SEHNR and FQNEAQ (reference sequence). V was pared by 1 base and J by 1 base, with 9 bases between. In DNA, the CDR3 is TGTGCCAGCAGCTTAGGTGGGGCCGGCACAGATACGCAGTATTTT. Translated: CASSLGGAGTDTQYF.